Listed below are T cell receptor beta chains from one sample, sequenced in a study of blood T cell repertoires in COVID-19. Profiling relied on immunoSEQ multiplex PCR, and the TCRdb table lists in-frame clones only, not all of them. The table shows around 300,000 clones, with roughly nine tenths occurring only once. What was sequenced was PBMCs or T cells enriched from blood (not recorded which). These receptors all stem from a woman aged 45-59 years who had recovered from COVID-19. Both conserved end residues are part of each CDR3. D genes are given only for firm matches. Clone size appears in some rows only: once, few, many, or a class for an expanded clone.

TRBV28,14,NA,TRBJ1-5,NA,CASSPGGVEQPQHF,TGTGCCAGCAGCCCCGGGGGTGTGGAGCAGCCCCAGCATTTT
TRBV2,15,NA,TRBJ1-3,NA,CASQPGVVPANTIYF,TGTGCCAGCCAGCCAGGGGTAGTCCCGGCAAACACCATATATTTT
TRBV5-6,15,NA,TRBJ2-3,NA,CASSFSGRSTDTQYF,TGTGCCAGCAGCTTTTCCGGGAGAAGCACAGATACGCAGTATTTT
TRBV15,16,TRBD1,TRBJ1-2,once,CATSRGTGAKYYGYTF,TGTGCCACCAGCAGAGGGACAGGGGCGAAATACTATGGCTACACCTTC
TRBV7-9,15,NA,TRBJ2-7,NA,CASSSGFSSNYEQYF,TGTGCCAGCAGCTCGGGTTTTTCCTCCAACTACGAGCAGTACTTC
TRBV9,14,NA,TRBJ1-6,NA,CASSPRQVNSPLHF,TGTGCCAGCAGCCCGCGACAGGTGAATTCACCCCTCCACTTT
TRBV27,13,TRBD1,TRBJ2-7,NA,CASSRTGNYEQYF,TGTGCCAGCAGCCGGACAGGGAACTACGAGCAGTACTTC
TRBV5-4,14,TRBD2,TRBJ2-3,NA,CASRRAGGLNTQYF,TGTGCCAGCAGACGAGCGGGAGGGTTGAATACGCAGTATTTT
TRBV2,15,TRBD1,TRBJ1-4,once,CASNPNRGRNEKLFF,TGTGCCAGCAACCCCAACAGGGGAAGGAATGAAAAACTGTTTTTT
TRBV27,19,TRBD2,TRBJ2-1,NA,CASSLLSSGRMSSYNEQFF,TGTGCCAGCAGTTTACTGTCTAGCGGGAGGATGAGCTCCTACAATGAGCAGTTCTTC
TRBV6-5,13,TRBD1,TRBJ1-2,NA,CASKDRGPYGYTF,TGTGCCAGCAAAGACAGGGGTCCCTATGGCTACACCTTC
TRBV11-2,14,TRBD2,TRBJ2-1,NA,CASRRLAGNNEQFF,TGTGCCAGCAGGAGACTAGCGGGGAACAATGAGCAGTTCTTC
TRBV11-1,13,NA,TRBJ2-7,NA,CASSYPRKDEQYF,TGTGCCAGCAGCTACCCTAGGAAAGACGAGCAGTACTTC
TRBV28,13,NA,TRBJ1-6,NA,CASSRGLESPLHF,TGTGCCAGCAGTAGAGGGCTGGAGTCACCCCTCCACTTT
TRBV2,13,TRBD1,TRBJ2-7,NA,CASNSDRGNEQYF,TGTGCCAGCAATTCGGACAGGGGGAATGAGCAGTACTTC
TRBV7-3,14,NA,TRBJ2-7,NA,CASSLSTSSYEQYF,TGTGCCAGCAGCTTAAGCACGAGCTCCTACGAGCAGTACTTC
TRBV9,16,TRBD1,TRBJ1-3,NA,CASSVSTGAYGNTIYF,TGTGCCAGCAGCGTCTCGACAGGGGCGTACGGAAACACCATATATTTT
TRBV19,16,NA,TRBJ2-4,once,CASSKDLRGAKNIQYF,TGTGCCAGTAGTAAAGACTTACGCGGGGCCAAAAACATTCAGTACTTC
TRBV19,12,TRBD1,TRBJ1-2,NA,CASSTTGAGYTF,TGTGCCAGTAGCACCACAGGGGCTGGCTACACCTTC
TRBV5-1,18,TRBD2,TRBJ2-2,NA,CASSGRLAATDNTGELFF,TGCGCCAGCAGTGGACGACTAGCGGCTACAGACAACACCGGGGAGCTGTTTTTT
TRBV7-8,13,TRBD1,TRBJ1-5,NA,CASSLTGDQPQHF,TGTGCCAGCAGCCTGACAGGGGATCAGCCCCAGCATTTT
TRBV6-6,20,TRBD2,TRBJ2-1,once,CASSRQPPRRAGLSYNEQFF,TGTGCCAGCAGTCGGCAGCCCCCTAGGCGAGCGGGACTCTCCTACAATGAGCAGTTCTTC
TRBV28,16,TRBD1,TRBJ1-5,NA,CASSRRGQGVNQPQHF,TGTGCCAGCAGCCGTCGGGGACAGGGGGTCAATCAGCCCCAGCATTTT
TRBV19,18,NA,TRBJ1-3,NA,CASSIVRGHKRPGNTIYF,TGTGCCAGTAGTATTGTTCGCGGACACAAACGGCCTGGAAACACCATATATTTT
TRBV27,20,TRBD2,TRBJ2-2,NA,CASSQLTSGRATSNAGELFF,TGTGCCAGCAGTCAGTTGACTAGCGGGAGGGCAACCTCCAACGCCGGGGAGCTGTTTTTT
TRBV6-2/TRBV6-3,15,NA,TRBJ1-6,NA,CASSPQGKVNSPLHF,TGTGCCAGCAGTCCCCAGGGGAAGGTTAATTCACCCCTCCACTTT
TRBV11-2,15,NA,TRBJ1-2,once,CASSLGPWTVGGYTF,TGTGCCAGCAGCCTGGGCCCTTGGACAGTCGGAGGCTACACCTTC
TRBV7-9,14,TRBD2,TRBJ2-1,NA,CASSRGTSGIEQFF,TGTGCCAGCAGCCGGGGGACTAGCGGGATTGAGCAGTTCTTC
TRBV18,15,TRBD1,TRBJ2-7,NA,CASSPADRGNYEQYF,TGTGCCAGCTCACCCGCGGACAGGGGAAACTACGAGCAGTACTTC
TRBV3-1/TRBV3-2,15,TRBD2,TRBJ2-1,NA,CASSPLAGGYNEQFF,TGTGCCAGCAGCCCACTAGCGGGAGGGTACAATGAGCAGTTCTTC
TRBV28,16,NA,TRBJ1-5,NA,CASNMGQGRFGQPQHF,TGTGCCAGCAACATGGGGCAGGGGAGATTTGGTCAGCCCCAGCATTTT
TRBV4-3,16,TRBD2,TRBJ2-1,NA,CASSRTSGNSYNEQFF,TGCGCCAGCAGCCGGACTAGCGGGAACTCTTACAATGAGCAGTTCTTC
TRBV5-1,14,TRBD1,TRBJ1-2,NA,CASSVGTGTYGYTF,TGCGCCAGCAGCGTCGGGACAGGGACCTATGGCTACACCTTC
TRBV28,12,NA,TRBJ1-2,NA,CASSLDSYGYTF,TGTGCCAGCAGTCTGGACAGCTATGGCTACACCTTC
TRBV19,14,NA,TRBJ1-1,NA,CASSMYRANTEAFF,TGTGCCAGTAGTATGTACAGGGCTAACACTGAAGCTTTCTTT
TRBV7-2,12,NA,TRBJ2-1,NA,CASSLWAMEQFF,TGTGCCAGCAGCTTATGGGCGATGGAGCAGTTCTTC
TRBV28,17,TRBD2,TRBJ2-1,NA,CASSLIRLGGRETEQFF,TGTGCCAGCAGTTTAATAAGGCTAGGCGGGAGGGAGACTGAGCAGTTCTTC
TRBV5-6,17,TRBD1,TRBJ2-1,few,CASSLAEGTGVYNEQFF,TGTGCCAGCAGCTTGGCCGAAGGGACAGGGGTCTACAATGAGCAGTTCTTC
TRBV13,15,TRBD1,TRBJ1-1,many,CASSLEGQGVTEAFF,TGTGCCAGCAGCTTAGAGGGACAGGGCGTCACTGAAGCTTTCTTT
TRBV19,18,NA,TRBJ2-3,NA,CASRPLTLKRSQADTQYF,TGTGCCAGTAGGCCCCTTACCCTTAAGCGGAGTCAAGCAGATACGCAGTATTTT